This T cell receptor beta chain was captured in a study of monozygotic twins with inflammatory bowel disease. Study-wide results and limits: A reduction in TCRbeta diversity (inverse Simpson) was seen in IBD patients relative to healthy co-twins. IBD patients shared fewer clonotypes with other individuals than healthy twins, especially patients with disease activity signs.

Researchers generated cDNA in eight separate reactions per sample. TCRdb reworked the 5' RACE reads into one entry per CDR3 protein, no DNA. The table for this sample gives about 450,000 distinct CDR3 sequences. Turning to this clonotype: Its target is not known.

This CDR3 contains 14 residues. The germline V gene encodes CDR1 MDHEN and CDR2 SYDVKM. Sequenced sample: blood. The chain is built from TRBV28 and TRBJ2-7; no DNA is available, so the TRBD1 call from TCRdb remains unchecked. This sequence originates from a human donor with ulcerative colitis or Crohn's disease, or a healthy co-twin of an affected twin (not recorded which). The chain's CDR3 is CASSVTTAPYEQYF.